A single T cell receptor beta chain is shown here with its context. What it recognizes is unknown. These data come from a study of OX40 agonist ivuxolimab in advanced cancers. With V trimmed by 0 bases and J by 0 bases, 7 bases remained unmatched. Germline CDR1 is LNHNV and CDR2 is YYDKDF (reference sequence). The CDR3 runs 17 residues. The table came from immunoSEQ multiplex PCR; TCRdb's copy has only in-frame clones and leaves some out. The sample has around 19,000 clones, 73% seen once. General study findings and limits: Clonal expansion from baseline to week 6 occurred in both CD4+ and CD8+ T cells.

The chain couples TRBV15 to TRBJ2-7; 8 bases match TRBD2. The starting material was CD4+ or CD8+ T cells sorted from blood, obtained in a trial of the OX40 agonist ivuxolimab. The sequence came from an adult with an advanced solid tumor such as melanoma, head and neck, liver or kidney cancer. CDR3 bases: TGTGCCACCAGCAGAGATGAAGAACTAGCGGCCTCCTACGAGCAGTACTTC. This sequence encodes CATSRDEELAASYEQYF.